Listed here are 19 T cell receptor beta chains from one sample, sequenced in a study of cytomegalovirus exposure and HLA in healthy donors. PCR employed 60 Vbeta and 13 Jbeta primers. Data came from immunoSEQ multiplex PCR; TCRdb stores just in-frame clones and leaves some out. Of roughly 80,000 clones listed, 60% to 85% are singletons. The sample consisted of PBMCs. These TCRs come from a male donor in good health and CMV-seronegative.

The rearrangement uses TRBV11-3 and TRBJ2-4; 13 bases line up with TRBD2. The CDR3 is 18 amino acids. CDR1 and CDR2 (germline): SGHNT, YENEEA. Trimming at V came to 7 bases and at J to 3 bases, leaving 12 bases not matched to a gene. CDR3 in amino acids: CASTFTSGRALGKNIQYF. In DNA, the CDR3 is TGTGCCAGCACCTTCACTAGCGGGAGGGCCCTCGGCAAAAACATTCAGTACTTC.

The chain is built from TRBV7-8 and TRBJ2-6; D remains unclear. The germline V gene encodes CDR1 SGHVS and CDR2 FQNEAQ. V shed 4 bases and J shed 1 base, with 8 bases lying between them. This CDR3 contains 15 residues. CDR3: CASSSTLSGANVLTF. The CDR3 DNA sequence: TGTGCCAGCAGCTCAACTCTGTCTGGGGCCAACGTCCTGACTTTC.

The chain carries TRBV6-1 and TRBJ2-7; 8 bases fit TRBD1. The CDR3 spans 12 residues. The ends lost 11 bases at V and 8 bases at J; junction bases unmatched: 11. Germline-derived CDR1 and CDR2 are MNHNS and SASEGT. The CDR3 coding sequence is TGTGCCTCGAAGGGCGACAGGGGCCAGCAGTACTTC. This translates into CASKGDRGQQYF.

The chain links TRBV7-9 to TRBJ1-3; D not certain. The germline V gene has CDR1 SEHNR and CDR2 FQNEAQ (reference sequence). CDR3 length: 14 amino acids. The V end was cut by 1 base, the J end by 5 bases, with 9 bases between. In DNA form, the CDR3 reads TGTGCCAGCAGCTTAGGAGGGTCGAGAAACACCATATATTTT. Amino acids: CASSLGGSRNTIYF.

This clone was recorded a few times. The chain employs TRBV5-1 and TRBJ2-1; 10 bases line up with TRBD2. Losses at the gene ends were 0 bases for V and 8 bases for J; bases not matched to a gene: 5. Germline V CDR1 and CDR2: SGHRS, YFSETQ. The length of the CDR3 is 15 residues. In DNA form, the CDR3 reads TGCGCCAGCAGCTTGGCTAGCGGGAGTATATATGAGCAGTTCTTC. Protein: CASSLASGSIYEQFF. Using reference TRBV5-1 and TRBJ2-1 for the parts outside the CDR3, the full variable domain is KAGVTQTPRYLIKTRGQQVTLSCSPISGHRSVSWYQQTPGQGLQFLFEYFSETQRNKGNFPGRFSGRQFSNSRSEMNVSTLELGDSALYLCASSLASGSIYEQFFGPGTRLTVL.

This chain links TRBV19 with TRBJ1-5, with 7 bases aligning to TRBD1. With V trimmed by 6 bases and J by 4 bases, 15 bases remained unmatched. The CDR3 spans 17 residues. CDR1 is LNHDA and CDR2 is SQIVND in the germline V gene (reference sequence). The CDR3 DNA is TGTGCCAGTAGCCCAGGGGGTATTGGGGGAACTAATCAGCCCCAGCATTTT. Its protein product is CASSPGGIGGTNQPQHF.

This rearrangement joins TRBV5-1 to TRBJ2-1; 11 bases are a match to TRBD2. The V gene's germline CDR1 is SGHRS and CDR2 YFSETQ. The CDR3 has 16 residues. The J segment lost 4 bases and the V segment lost 4 bases, leaving 7 bases of the junction unmatched. DNA of the CDR3: TGCGCCAGCAGCCCCGCCGGGACTAGCGGATACAATGAGCAGTTCTTC. It yields the protein CASSPAGTSGYNEQFF.

This clone has just a few counts. The V call is TRBV5-4, the J call TRBJ2-7, with a tentative D call TRBD2 (5 bases). This CDR3 region has 13 residues. The V and J ends lost 0 bases and 3 bases respectively, with 7 bases between them. In germline, CDR1 is SGHNT, CDR2 YYREEE (reference sequence). CDR3 DNA: TGTGCCAGCAGCTTGGCGGGGATCTACGAGCAGTACTTC. It specifies CASSLAGIYEQYF.

This clone was found once. This chain's CDR3 is CASSSSASSVETQYF. CDR3 DNA: TGTGCCAGCAGCTCTAGCGCATCCTCAGTGGAGACCCAGTACTTC. The V gene is TRBV6-1, the J gene TRBJ2-5; tentative D call: TRBD2 (6 bases). Germline CDR1 is MNHNS and CDR2 is SASEGT. V dropped 6 bases and J dropped 5 bases, with 19 bases sitting between them. CDR3 length: 15 residues.

The chain couples TRBV27 to TRBJ2-2; TRBD1 aligns across 7 bases. The germline gives CDR1 MNHEY, CDR2 SMNVEV (reference sequence). V shed 6 bases and J 5 bases; nucleotides not matched to a gene: 6. The CDR3 has 14 amino acids. CDR3 nucleotide sequence: TGTGCCAGCAGCAATAGACAGGGTACCGGGGAGCTGTTTTTT. It yields the protein CASSNRQGTGELFF.

The chain is built from TRBV7-9 and TRBJ2-7; 7 nucleotides line up with TRBD1. Germline values: CDR1 SEHNR, CDR2 FQNEAQ (reference sequence). Unmatched junction bases numbered 8, after V lost 0 bases and J lost 0 bases. This CDR3 comprises 17 residues. CDR3 nucleotide sequence: TGTGCCAGCAGCTTAGCCCGACAACAGGGGCTCTCCTACGAGCAGTACTTC. As protein: CASSLARQQGLSYEQYF.

The genes are TRBV29-1 and TRBJ2-7, with TRBD1 identical over 9 bases. Germline trimming cut 6 bases from V and 5 bases from J; bases unmatched to any gene: 8. Germline V CDR1 and CDR2: SQVTM, ANQGSEA. The CDR3 runs to 13 residues. The CDR3 DNA sequence: TGCAGCGTCGAGGACAGGGGATCCAACGAGCAGTACTTC. Encoded protein: CSVEDRGSNEQYF.

This chain connects TRBV9 to TRBJ1-1; D is perhaps TRBD1 (6 bases). This CDR3 has 15 amino acids. Trimming pared 2 bases from V and 5 bases from J, leaving 16 bases between. CDR1 and CDR2 (germline): SGDLS, YYNGEE. The CDR3: CASSVLQGMGTEAFF. The CDR3, as DNA: TGTGCCAGCAGCGTTCTTCAGGGGATGGGGACTGAAGCTTTCTTT.

About this clone: A junction boundary mismatches the germline segment, possibly from a read error. The chain couples TRBV7-7 to TRBJ2-5; 13 positions match TRBD2. The CDR3 is 16 amino acids. Germline CDR1 reads SSHAT; CDR2 reads FNYEAQ (reference sequence). The CDR3 nucleotides are TGTGCTAGCAGCATCGGACTAGCGGGAGCGGGGGAGACCCAGTACTTC. Its protein product is CASSIGLAGAGETQYF.

The rearrangement uses TRBV2 and TRBJ1-5, with D uncertain. CDR1 is SNHLY, CDR2 FYNNEI, per germline. The CDR3 length is 14 residues. The V gene lost 3 bases and the J gene lost 4 bases, with 10 bases spanning the gap. The CDR3 sequence: CASSDRGLNQPQHF. Here the CDR3 DNA reads TGTGCCAGCAGTGACAGAGGGCTTAATCAGCCCCAGCATTTT.

The gene calls are TRBV7-9 and TRBJ1-4, with D possibly TRBD1 on 5 matching bases. This CDR3 is built from 14 residues. The germline V gene encodes CDR1 SEHNR and CDR2 FQNEAQ (reference sequence). V was shortened by 1 base and J by 6 bases, with 9 bases between the two germline ends. CDR3 in amino acids: CASSLVWGDEKLFF. The CDR3 DNA reads TGTGCCAGCAGCTTAGTCTGGGGGGATGAAAAACTGTTTTTT.

The rearrangement links TRBV7-2 to TRBJ2-7; tentatively, D is TRBD2 (5 bases). The CDR3 extends over 13 amino acids. In germline, CDR1 is SGHTA, CDR2 FQGNSA. V was shortened by 5 bases and J by 3 bases, with 11 bases between the two germline ends. The CDR3 nucleotides are TGTGCCAGCAGCGTCGAGACTATCTACGAGCAGTACTTC. Its translation: CASSVETIYEQYF.

CDR3 bases: TGTGCCAGCAGTCCTATAGCGGGAGTATTACCCGAGCAGTACTTC. It yields the protein CASSPIAGVLPEQYF. This chain connects TRBV6-5 to TRBJ2-7; 9 bases map to TRBD2. J was trimmed by 6 bases and V by 5 bases; bases with no gene match: 11. Looked up from germline, CDR1 is MNHEY and CDR2 is SVGAGI. The CDR3 length is 15 residues.

CDR3 DNA sequence: TGTGCCACCAGCAGGAGAGTGGGTATCGGGGGAGTTAAAGAGACCCAGTACTTC. It codes for CATSRRVGIGGVKETQYF. The chain combines TRBV15 with TRBJ2-5; D possibly corresponds to TRBD2 (6 bases). The CDR3 covers 18 residues. Germline V gene data show CDR1 as LNHNV and CDR2 as YYDKDF (reference sequence). V shed 3 bases and J shed 3 bases, with 23 bases lying between them. The whole variable domain, filled in from reference TRBV15 and TRBJ2-5, reads DAMVIQNPRYQVTQFGKPVTLSCSQTLNHNVMYWYQQKSSQAPKLLFHYYDKDFNNEADTPDNFQSRRPNTSFCFLDIRSPGLGDTAMYLCATSRRVGIGGVKETQYFGPGTRLLVL.